The rows below give T cell receptor beta chains drawn from one sample of a study of blood T cells in healthy people across ages. A single record per CDR3 protein comes from TCRdb applying MiXCR to the 5' RACE reads. The sample yields 1.5 million to 2 million distinct CDR3 sequences, around 42% seen once. The sample consisted of blood. These TCRs come from a human donor in good health. CDR3s include the opening cysteine and the closing phenylalanine or tryptophan. Each record gives: CDR3 protein, CDR3 DNA, clone size, D gene, J gene, V gene. D genes are given only for firm matches. Clone size appears in some rows only: once, few, many, or a class for an expanded clone.

cdr3_aa: CSGAGRGQETQYF; cdr3_nt: TGCAGCGGAGCGGGCAGGGGGCAAGAGACCCAGTACTTC; clone_size: -; d_call: -; j_call: TRBJ2-5; v_call: TRBV29-1
cdr3_aa: CAISRDPNEKLFF; cdr3_nt: TGTGCCATCAGTAGGGACCCTAATGAAAAACTGTTTTTT; clone_size: -; d_call: -; j_call: TRBJ1-4; v_call: TRBV10-3
cdr3_aa: CASSAVLPRGGLDLGYEQYF; cdr3_nt: TGTGCCAGCAGCGCCGTCCTCCCTAGGGGGGGCCTAGATCTTGGCTACGAGCAGTACTTC; clone_size: -; d_call: -; j_call: TRBJ2-7; v_call: TRBV7-2
cdr3_aa: CATSQAQDREVGYTF; cdr3_nt: TGTGCCACCAGCCAAGCGCAGGACAGGGAAGTTGGCTACACCTTC; clone_size: -; d_call: TRBD1; j_call: TRBJ1-2; v_call: TRBV15
cdr3_aa: CASSSGGLGYGYTF; cdr3_nt: TGTGCCAGCTCGAGTGGGGGGCTGGGCTATGGCTACACCTTC; clone_size: few; d_call: -; j_call: TRBJ1-2; v_call: TRBV2
cdr3_aa: CSLQAGGTDTQYF; cdr3_nt: TGCAGCCTCCAGGCAGGGGGCACAGATACGCAGTATTTT; clone_size: many; d_call: -; j_call: TRBJ2-3; v_call: TRBV29-1
cdr3_aa: CASSLERVGNEQFF; cdr3_nt: TGTGCCAGCAGCTTAGAAAGGGTCGGGAATGAGCAGTTCTTC; clone_size: -; d_call: -; j_call: TRBJ2-1; v_call: TRBV11-2
cdr3_aa: CASSDTQGKDSPLHF; cdr3_nt: TGTGCCAGCAGTGATACCCAGGGGAAAGATTCACCCCTCCACTTT; clone_size: once; d_call: -; j_call: TRBJ1-6; v_call: TRBV2
cdr3_aa: CASSLGSGAAGANVLTF; cdr3_nt: TGCGCCAGCAGCTTGGGGTCGGGGGCGGCTGGGGCCAACGTCCTGACTTTC; clone_size: -; d_call: -; j_call: TRBJ2-6; v_call: TRBV5-1
cdr3_aa: CASRRRGEEEAQYF; cdr3_nt: TGTGCCAGCAGAAGAAGGGGGGAGGAAGAGGCCCAGTACTTC; clone_size: -; d_call: -; j_call: TRBJ2-5; v_call: TRBV6-2/TRBV6-3
cdr3_aa: CSASRRRTAIYEQYF; cdr3_nt: TGCAGTGCTAGTAGGAGGAGGACAGCCATCTACGAGCAGTACTTC; clone_size: -; d_call: -; j_call: TRBJ2-7; v_call: TRBV20-1
cdr3_aa: CASSLAAGRGYGYTF; cdr3_nt: TGTGCCAGCAGCTTAGCAGCGGGGCGAGGCTATGGCTACACCTTC; clone_size: -; d_call: -; j_call: TRBJ1-2; v_call: TRBV7-2
cdr3_aa: CASNQDEKHTEAFF; cdr3_nt: TGCGCCAGCAACCAGGATGAGAAGCACACTGAAGCTTTCTTT; clone_size: once; d_call: -; j_call: TRBJ1-1; v_call: TRBV5-1
cdr3_aa: CASSKEERGGVYEQYF; cdr3_nt: TGTGCCAGCAGCAAGGAAGAGCGGGGGGGCGTCTACGAGCAGTACTTC; clone_size: -; d_call: -; j_call: TRBJ2-7; v_call: TRBV21-1
cdr3_aa: CATRTSGGTQETQYF; cdr3_nt: TGTGCCACCCGGACTAGCGGGGGAACACAAGAGACCCAGTACTTC; clone_size: -; d_call: TRBD2; j_call: TRBJ2-5; v_call: TRBV6-5
cdr3_aa: CASSLEIVWQGVETQYF; cdr3_nt: TGTGCCAGCAGCTTAGAGATCGTCTGGCAGGGGGTAGAGACCCAGTACTTC; clone_size: -; d_call: TRBD1; j_call: TRBJ2-5; v_call: TRBV7-8
cdr3_aa: CASSEYFGRGHLGANVLTF; cdr3_nt: TGTGCCAGCAGTGAATATTTTGGCAGGGGGCATCTAGGAGCCAACGTCCTGACTTTC; clone_size: -; d_call: TRBD1; j_call: TRBJ2-6; v_call: TRBV25-1
cdr3_aa: CASSIPTGDLINNEQFF; cdr3_nt: TGTGCCAGTAGTATTCCCACAGGGGACCTTATTAACAATGAGCAGTTCTTC; clone_size: -; d_call: TRBD1; j_call: TRBJ2-1; v_call: TRBV19
cdr3_aa: CASSHARNSYNEQFF; cdr3_nt: TGCGCCAGCAGCCACGCTAGAAACTCCTACAATGAGCAGTTCTTC; clone_size: -; d_call: -; j_call: TRBJ2-1; v_call: TRBV4-3
cdr3_aa: CASSLDPGGEQYF; cdr3_nt: TGTGCCAGCAGTTTAGATCCCGGCGGGGAGCAGTACTTC; clone_size: many; d_call: -; j_call: TRBJ2-7; v_call: TRBV12-3/TRBV12-4
cdr3_aa: CASSSPGQGLDEQFF; cdr3_nt: TGTGCCAGCAGTTCCCCGGGACAGGGCTTGGATGAGCAGTTCTTC; clone_size: -; d_call: TRBD1; j_call: TRBJ2-1; v_call: TRBV28
cdr3_aa: CASSQEWGHNEQFF; cdr3_nt: TGCGCCAGCAGCCAAGAATGGGGGCACAATGAGCAGTTCTTC; clone_size: -; d_call: -; j_call: TRBJ2-1; v_call: TRBV4-3
cdr3_aa: CSAPEGVRSNANYGYTF; cdr3_nt: TGCAGCGCACCCGAGGGGGTCCGTTCTAACGCAAACTATGGCTACACCTTC; clone_size: -; d_call: -; j_call: TRBJ1-2; v_call: TRBV29-1
cdr3_aa: CASSFAGRLAGQETQYF; cdr3_nt: TGCGCCAGCAGCTTTGCCGGGAGGCTAGCGGGGCAAGAGACCCAGTACTTC; clone_size: once; d_call: TRBD2; j_call: TRBJ2-5; v_call: TRBV5-1
cdr3_aa: CASSFQHGQETQYF; cdr3_nt: TGTGCCAGCAGCTTCCAACACGGCCAAGAGACCCAGTACTTC; clone_size: few; d_call: -; j_call: TRBJ2-5; v_call: TRBV7-2
cdr3_aa: CASWASGGYNEQFF; cdr3_nt: TGCGCCAGCTGGGCTAGCGGGGGATACAATGAGCAGTTCTTC; clone_size: -; d_call: TRBD2; j_call: TRBJ2-1; v_call: TRBV5-1
cdr3_aa: CSAPKTGYNQPQHF; cdr3_nt: TGCAGTGCTCCAAAAACAGGGTACAATCAGCCCCAGCATTTT; clone_size: few; d_call: -; j_call: TRBJ1-5; v_call: TRBV20-1
cdr3_aa: CASRPGQGMDEQFF; cdr3_nt: TGTGCCAGCAGACCGGGGCAGGGGATGGATGAGCAGTTCTTC; clone_size: -; d_call: -; j_call: TRBJ2-1; v_call: TRBV6-2/TRBV6-3
cdr3_aa: CAWSVSLGLNQPQHF; cdr3_nt: TGTGCCTGGAGTGTGAGTCTGGGACTCAATCAGCCCCAGCATTTT; clone_size: -; d_call: -; j_call: TRBJ1-5; v_call: TRBV30
cdr3_aa: CASTQTSPTGTDTQYF; cdr3_nt: TGTGCCAGCACTCAAACTAGCCCGACTGGCACAGATACGCAGTATTTT; clone_size: -; d_call: -; j_call: TRBJ2-3; v_call: TRBV7-8
cdr3_aa: CSARLGGGYYEQYF; cdr3_nt: TGCAGTGCTAGACTGGGGGGGGGTTACTACGAGCAGTACTTC; clone_size: few; d_call: TRBD2; j_call: TRBJ2-7; v_call: TRBV20-1
cdr3_aa: CASSQLAVMGDKSYEQYF; cdr3_nt: TGCGCCAGCAGCCAACTGGCGGTGATGGGGGACAAATCCTACGAGCAGTACTTC; clone_size: -; d_call: -; j_call: TRBJ2-7; v_call: TRBV4-3
cdr3_aa: CASSSRQVGANVLTF; cdr3_nt: TGTGCCAGCAGCTCCCGACAGGTCGGGGCCAACGTCCTGACTTTC; clone_size: -; d_call: -; j_call: TRBJ2-6; v_call: TRBV2
cdr3_aa: CASSLARFQQFF; cdr3_nt: TGTGCCAGCAGCTTGGCGCGGTTCCAGCAGTTCTTC; clone_size: few; d_call: -; j_call: TRBJ2-1; v_call: TRBV7-2
cdr3_aa: CASSLGGSGSTEAFF; cdr3_nt: TGCGCCAGCAGCTTGGGCGGGAGCGGAAGCACTGAAGCTTTCTTT; clone_size: few; d_call: -; j_call: TRBJ1-1; v_call: TRBV5-1
cdr3_aa: CASRVSGTPSYEQYF; cdr3_nt: TGTGCCAGCAGGGTAAGCGGGACACCGTCCTACGAGCAGTACTTC; clone_size: few; d_call: -; j_call: TRBJ2-7; v_call: TRBV6-5
cdr3_aa: CASSHTGGILFF; cdr3_nt: TGTGCCAGCAGCCACACAGGGGGTATCTTGTTTTTT; clone_size: once; d_call: TRBD1; j_call: TRBJ1-4; v_call: TRBV7-2
cdr3_aa: CSARVGSGGSFEQYF; cdr3_nt: TGCAGTGCTAGAGTGGGCAGCGGGGGGTCCTTTGAGCAGTACTTC; clone_size: once; d_call: TRBD2; j_call: TRBJ2-5; v_call: TRBV20-1
cdr3_aa: CASSQVEQGTNEKLFF; cdr3_nt: TGTGCCAGCAGCCAAGTCGAACAGGGAACTAATGAAAAACTGTTTTTT; clone_size: -; d_call: -; j_call: TRBJ1-4; v_call: TRBV4-2
cdr3_aa: CAGSQVGTRHEQYF; cdr3_nt: TGCGCCGGCAGCCAAGTTGGGACACGGCACGAGCAGTACTTC; clone_size: -; d_call: -; j_call: TRBJ2-7; v_call: TRBV4-3
cdr3_aa: CASRPTVDTQYF; cdr3_nt: TGTGCCAGCCGCCCAACAGTTGATACGCAGTATTTT; clone_size: -; d_call: -; j_call: TRBJ2-3; v_call: TRBV7-3
cdr3_aa: CSVAQVVNTEAFF; cdr3_nt: TGCAGCGTTGCCCAGGTTGTGAACACTGAAGCTTTCTTT; clone_size: -; d_call: -; j_call: TRBJ1-1; v_call: TRBV29-1
cdr3_aa: CASSLVGGIYEQYF; cdr3_nt: TGCGCCAGCAGCTTGGTCGGGGGTATCTACGAGCAGTACTTC; clone_size: -; d_call: -; j_call: TRBJ2-7; v_call: TRBV5-1
cdr3_aa: CASSLSGISSYNEQYF; cdr3_nt: TGTGCCAGCAGTTTAAGCGGAATTAGCTCCTACAATGAGCAGTACTTC; clone_size: few; d_call: -; j_call: TRBJ2-7; v_call: TRBV12-3/TRBV12-4
cdr3_aa: CASSPIPLGEKLFF; cdr3_nt: TGTGCCAGCAGCCCAATCCCGTTGGGTGAAAAACTGTTTTTT; clone_size: few; d_call: -; j_call: TRBJ1-4; v_call: TRBV7-9
cdr3_aa: CASSRERRGAYNEQFF; cdr3_nt: TGCGCCAGCAGCCGAGAACGTCGGGGGGCTTATAATGAGCAGTTCTTC; clone_size: -; d_call: -; j_call: TRBJ2-1; v_call: TRBV5-1
cdr3_aa: CASSYDLGYEQYF; cdr3_nt: TGTGCCAGCAGTTACGATTTGGGGTACGAGCAGTACTTC; clone_size: -; d_call: -; j_call: TRBJ2-7; v_call: TRBV6-5
cdr3_aa: CASSTECLRGQETQYF; cdr3_nt: TGTGCCAGCAGCACGGAATGCCTTAGGGGGCAAGAGACCCAGTACTTC; clone_size: -; d_call: -; j_call: TRBJ2-5; v_call: TRBV7-2
cdr3_aa: CASSRAANEKLFF; cdr3_nt: TGTGCCAGCAGTCGGGCAGCTAATGAAAAACTGTTTTTT; clone_size: few; d_call: -; j_call: TRBJ1-4; v_call: TRBV7-9
cdr3_aa: CASSDWREAFF; cdr3_nt: TGTGCCAGCAGTGATTGGAGGGAGGCTTTCTTT; clone_size: -; d_call: -; j_call: TRBJ1-1; v_call: TRBV2
cdr3_aa: CATSAGTYSNQPQHF; cdr3_nt: TGTGCCACCAGTGCCGGGACGTATAGCAATCAGCCCCAGCATTTT; clone_size: -; d_call: -; j_call: TRBJ1-5; v_call: TRBV24-1
cdr3_aa: CASRPGGMIETQYF; cdr3_nt: TGTGCCAGCAGGCCGGGGGGGATGATCGAGACCCAGTACTTC; clone_size: -; d_call: TRBD2; j_call: TRBJ2-5; v_call: TRBV7-2